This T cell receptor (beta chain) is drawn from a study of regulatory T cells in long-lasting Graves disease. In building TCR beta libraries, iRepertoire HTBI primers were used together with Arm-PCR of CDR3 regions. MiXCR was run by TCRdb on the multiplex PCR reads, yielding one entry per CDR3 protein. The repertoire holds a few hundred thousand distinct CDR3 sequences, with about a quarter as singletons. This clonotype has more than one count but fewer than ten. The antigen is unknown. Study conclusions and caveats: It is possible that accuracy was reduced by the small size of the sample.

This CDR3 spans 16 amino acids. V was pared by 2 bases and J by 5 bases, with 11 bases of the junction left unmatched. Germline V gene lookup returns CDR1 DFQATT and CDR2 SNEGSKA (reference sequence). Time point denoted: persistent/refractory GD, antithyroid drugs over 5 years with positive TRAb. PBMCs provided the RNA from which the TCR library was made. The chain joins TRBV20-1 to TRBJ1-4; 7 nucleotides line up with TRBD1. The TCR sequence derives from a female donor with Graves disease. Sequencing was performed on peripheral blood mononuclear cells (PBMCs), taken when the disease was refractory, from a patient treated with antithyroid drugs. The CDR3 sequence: CSARPNLRGGNEKLFF. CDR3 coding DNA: TGCAGTGCTAGACCAAACCTCAGGGGGGGAAATGAAAAACTGTTTTTT.